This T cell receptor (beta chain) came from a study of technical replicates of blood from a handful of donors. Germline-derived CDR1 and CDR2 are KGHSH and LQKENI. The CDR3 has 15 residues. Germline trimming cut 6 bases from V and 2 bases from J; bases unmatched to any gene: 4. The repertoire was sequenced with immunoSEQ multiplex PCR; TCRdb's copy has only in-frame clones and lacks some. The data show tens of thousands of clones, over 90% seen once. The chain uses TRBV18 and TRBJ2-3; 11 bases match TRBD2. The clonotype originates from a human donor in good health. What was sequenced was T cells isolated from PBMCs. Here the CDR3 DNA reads TGTGCCAGCTCCAGACTAGCGGGAAACACAGATACGCAGTATTTT. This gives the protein CASSRLAGNTDTQYF.